This entry concerns a single TCR beta chain. Its antigen is unknown. The data originate from a study of graft-versus-host responses after intestinal transplantation. Study results and caveats: Allografts carried high graft-versus-host to host-versus-graft clonal ratios in patients having graft-donor T cell macrochimerism. Detection of GvH clones occurred in recipient marrow, and some had their first appearance in ileum or blood.

Trimming took 5 bases from V and 6 from J; bases not matched to a gene: 2. The CDR3 loop spans 15 amino acids. Germline assignment: CDR1 LNHDA and CDR2 SQIVND (reference sequence). Only in-frame clones appear in the TCRdb table, and some are missing; sequencing was by immunoSEQ multiplex PCR. The sample records approximately 75,000 clones, 90% to 95% being singletons. The chain joins TRBV19 to TRBJ2-1, with 15 bases lining up with TRBD2. The sequence derives from a human donor who received an intestinal transplant. The sample was unstimulated CD8+ T cells sorted from spleen or lymph node cells, taken before intestinal transplant. The CDR3 region is CASSLGLAGGNEQFF. CDR3 nucleotides: TGTGCCAGTAGTCTGGGACTAGCGGGAGGCAATGAGCAGTTCTTC.